This T cell receptor (beta chain) came from a study of blood T cell repertoires in COVID-19. On the study more broadly: Acute-phase and convalescent COVID-19 samples originated in the United States, Italy and Spain. Sources were T cells, B-cell-depleted T cells, or PBMCs; the material itself was cDNA or gDNA.

The CDR3 runs to 13 residues. Looked up from germline, CDR1 is SGDLS and CDR2 is YYNGEE. V lost 0 bases, J lost 7 bases, and 10 bases lay in between. Authors' data handling: Reference gene primers were amplified, and this amplification served to estimate nucleated cell counts. The repertoire was sequenced with immunoSEQ multiplex PCR; TCRdb's copy has only in-frame clones and lacks some. That table supplies the V and J calls and clone size; D and trimming were determined from the DNA. The sample comprises fewer than 90,000 clones, just over 85% of which are singletons, and approximately 8.4% rests with the top ten.

The origin of this receptor is a man younger than 40 with acute or convalescent COVID-19. The gene calls are TRBV9 and TRBJ2-5; D call uncertain. Input material: peripheral blood. DNA of the CDR3: TGTGCCAGCAGCGTAGGAGGTCGTCGGACCCAGTACTTC. Translating gives CASSVGGRRTQYF.